This T cell receptor beta chain originates from a study of vaccination effects on CD4 cells after COVID-19. Study-wide context: After the second dose, samples were taken at median day 72.

This clone was counted a few times. Its antigen is not known. In germline, CDR1 is WNHNN, CDR2 SYGVQD (reference sequence). V lost 0 bases, J lost 7 bases, and 4 bases stayed unmatched. The CDR3 covers 15 residues. Before any sequencing was done, the ViraFEST assay used viral peptide pools to expand antigen-specific CD4+ T cells. Researchers isolated CD4+ T cells once about 11 days of culture had elapsed. Participants were vaccinated with two doses of either the BNT162b2 or mRNA-1273 vaccine. None of these healthy vaccinees had been infected with SARS-CoV-2 before vaccination. Generated by immunoSEQ multiplex PCR, the TCRdb table keeps only in-frame clones and is missing some. The table has some 68,000 clones, approximately 81% seen once.

The chain couples TRBV10-1 to TRBJ1-3; 9 nucleotides align to TRBD1. This clonotype was obtained from a human donor who received a COVID-19 vaccine. Sequencing used CD4+ T cells from PBMCs cultured with HCoV-229E spike peptides, obtained after COVID-19 vaccination. The CDR3 reads CASSESGTGMNTIYF. The DNA for the CDR3 is TGCGCCAGCAGTGAGTCCGGGACAGGGATGAACACCATATATTTT.